One sample yielded the 3 T cell receptor beta chains listed below, sequenced in a study of cytomegalovirus exposure and HLA in healthy donors. Assay: immunoSEQ multiplex PCR; the TCRdb copy retains only in-frame clones and omits some. The sample records about 110,000 clones, about nine tenths being singletons. The sequenced material came from PBMCs. These receptors were collected from a woman between 18 and 29 years old in good health and CMV-seronegative.

The chain recombines TRBV5-5 with TRBJ1-2; perhaps TRBD1 as D (6 bases). This CDR3 has 13 residues. The V end was cut by 3 bases, the J end by 2 bases, with 8 bases between. Germline V gene data show CDR1 as SGHKS and CDR2 as YYEKEE (reference sequence). In DNA form, the CDR3 reads TGTGCCAGCAGCTGGACAGAAAACTATGGCTACACCTTC. Translation: CASSWTENYGYTF.

The V call is TRBV11-2, the J call TRBJ1-2; maybe TRBD1 (5 bases). Germline assignment: CDR1 SGHAT and CDR2 FQNNGV. V was cut by 6 bases and J by 8 bases, with 19 bases left in between. This CDR3 contains 14 residues. CDR3 nucleotide sequence: TGTGCCAGCAGTCACGAAGGCCTGGCAGGGGGCTACACCTTC. Protein: CASSHEGLAGGYTF. The variable domain in full, completed from reference TRBV11-2 and TRBJ1-2, reads EAGVAQSPRYKIIEKRQSVAFWCNPISGHATLYWYQQILGQGPKLLIQFQNNGVVDDSQLPKDRFSAERLKGVDSTLKIQPAKLEDSAVYLCASSHEGLAGGYTFGSGTRLTVV.

The V and J genes are TRBV5-1 and TRBJ2-1, with D unresolved. V lost 0 bases and J 10 bases, leaving 8 bases between the germline ends. Germline V gene sequence: CDR1 SGHRS, CDR2 YFSETQ. This CDR3 spans 12 amino acids. The CDR3 loop is CASSLDPGEQFF. DNA of the CDR3: TGCGCCAGCAGCTTGGATCCCGGGGAGCAGTTCTTC.